Reported below is one T cell receptor (beta chain). Its antigen is unknown. What was sequenced were expressed TCRB transcripts, since all of the isolated RNA had been reverse transcribed. Libraries were prepared by immunoSEQ multiplex PCR; TCRdb keeps only in-frame clonotypes and omits some of them. The sample has 130,000 to 150,000 clones, around an eighth seen once. This sample is part of a study of beta chain features in type 1 diabetes. General study findings and limits: With patients and controls alike, PCR might favor shorter templates to an equal degree. The study found moderately but significantly shorter TCRB CDR3s in all four CD4+ subsets of Type 1 diabetes patients.

A heparinised blood draw that averaged about 116 mL was obtained once from each donor. Sorting that relied on CD45RO/CCR7/CD25/CD127/CD95/CD27 yielded CD4+ naive, central memory, regulatory and stem cell-like memory cells. Looked up from germline, CDR1 is SQVTM and CDR2 is ANQGSEA. The length of the CDR3 is 14 residues. V was trimmed by 3 bases and J by 4 bases, leaving 15 bases between them. The sequence came from a man aged 18-30 years with type 1 diabetes. The V gene is TRBV29-1, the J gene TRBJ1-2; D is possibly TRBD1 (5 bases). Source material: central memory CD4+ T cells from blood. The CDR3 is CSVDTSGPLYGYTF. As DNA, the CDR3 is TGCAGCGTTGACACATCAGGGCCCCTCTATGGCTACACCTTC.